This T cell receptor (beta chain) was documented in a study of regulatory T cells in long-lasting Graves disease. Study-level information: Patients with new Graves' disease had used antithyroid drugs below 3 months.

Regarding time point: newly diagnosed GD, antithyroid drugs for less than 3 months. There was RNA extracted from PBMCs, and the TCR library was made from it. HTBI primers from iRepertoire and Arm-PCR of CDR3 regions yielded the TCR beta libraries. Each CDR3 protein gets one entry after TCRdb re-called the multiplex PCR reads with MiXCR. The sample carries 300,000 to 400,000 distinct CDR3 sequences, 16% recorded once. These same records also appear under a second study, on T cells in Graves' hyperthyroidism and ophthalmopathy. In that study: The model foresaw ophthalmopathy a median 6.5 months prior to onset.

This receptor was identified in a man aged 35 to 55 with Graves disease. The sequenced sample was peripheral blood mononuclear cells (PBMCs), obtained at new diagnosis, from a patient treated with antithyroid drugs.

CDR3 in DNA: TGCGCCAGCAGCCAGCGGGGAGAGGGAGCCTACGAGCAGTACTTC. It is translated as CASSQRGEGAYEQYF. The genes are TRBV4-1 and TRBJ2-7; D might be TRBD2 (6 bases). Trimming removed 3 bases from V and 2 bases from J, with 14 bases in between. Germline CDR1 reads MGHRA; CDR2 reads YSYEKL. The CDR3 length is 15 residues.